The clone carrying this T cell receptor (beta chain) has more than one count but fewer than ten. The target antigen is unknown. This table comes from immunoSEQ multiplex PCR, and its TCRdb copy is limited to in-frame clones, with some not included. Of tens of thousands of clones detected, 84% appear once; the ten largest clones hold 20%. This specimen comes from a study of T cell responses to AZD1222 COVID-19 vaccine. Whole-study results and caveats: The peak T cell response came first, and repertoires were sampled only after it. The donors showed a predominance of white British ancestry and of females, with possible underestimation of clonal diversity. Reports indicate that nearly half of spike-specific TCRs are directed at unmutated variant regions. AZD1222 recipients seropositive at baseline numbered only six.

The CDR3 has 13 residues. V was cut by 6 bases and J by 7 bases, with 16 bases left in between. Germline assignment: CDR1 MDHEN and CDR2 SYDVKM. J is TRBJ2-7 and V is TRBV28; D uncertain. The TCR sequence derives from an adult in good health. This sample comprised peripheral blood, obtained on day 0 of AZD1222 vaccination. CDR3 DNA: TGTGCCAGCAGATTTATGGGGTTGGGGGAGCAGTACTTC. Translated, it gives CASRFMGLGEQYF.